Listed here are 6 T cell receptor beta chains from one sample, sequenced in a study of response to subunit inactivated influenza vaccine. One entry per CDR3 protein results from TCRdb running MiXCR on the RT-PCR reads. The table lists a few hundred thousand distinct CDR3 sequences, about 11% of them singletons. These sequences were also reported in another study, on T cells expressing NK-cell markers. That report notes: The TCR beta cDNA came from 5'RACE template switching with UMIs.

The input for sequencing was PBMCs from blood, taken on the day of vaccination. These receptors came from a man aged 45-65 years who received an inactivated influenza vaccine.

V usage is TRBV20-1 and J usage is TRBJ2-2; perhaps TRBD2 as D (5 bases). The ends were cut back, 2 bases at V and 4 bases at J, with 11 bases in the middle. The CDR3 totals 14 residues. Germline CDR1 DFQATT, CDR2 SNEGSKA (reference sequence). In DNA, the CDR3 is TGCAGTGCTAGAAGGACTGCAGCCACCGGGGAGCTGTTTTTT. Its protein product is CSARRTAATGELFF.

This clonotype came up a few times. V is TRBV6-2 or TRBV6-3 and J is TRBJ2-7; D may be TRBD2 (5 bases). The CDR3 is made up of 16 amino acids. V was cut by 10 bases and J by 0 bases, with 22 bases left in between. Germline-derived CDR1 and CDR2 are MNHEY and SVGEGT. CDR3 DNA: TGTGCCACCAACGACCGCCCCCGGAGGAGCTCCTACGAGCAGTACTTC. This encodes CATNDRPRRSSYEQYF.

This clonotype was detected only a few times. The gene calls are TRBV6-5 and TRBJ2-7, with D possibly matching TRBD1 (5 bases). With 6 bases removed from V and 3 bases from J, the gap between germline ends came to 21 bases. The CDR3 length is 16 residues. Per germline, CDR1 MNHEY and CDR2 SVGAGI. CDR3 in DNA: TGTGCCAGCAGCTATTCCACGACAGTGCCCCTCTACGAGCAGTACTTC. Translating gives CASSYSTTVPLYEQYF.

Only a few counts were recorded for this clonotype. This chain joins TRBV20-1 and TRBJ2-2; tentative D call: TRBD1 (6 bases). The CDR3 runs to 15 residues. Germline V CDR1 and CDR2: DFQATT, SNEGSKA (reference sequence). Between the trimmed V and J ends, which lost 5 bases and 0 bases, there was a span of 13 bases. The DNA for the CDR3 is TGCAGTGCTCCCGACAGGTCAACGAACACCGGGGAGCTGTTTTTT. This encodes CSAPDRSTNTGELFF.

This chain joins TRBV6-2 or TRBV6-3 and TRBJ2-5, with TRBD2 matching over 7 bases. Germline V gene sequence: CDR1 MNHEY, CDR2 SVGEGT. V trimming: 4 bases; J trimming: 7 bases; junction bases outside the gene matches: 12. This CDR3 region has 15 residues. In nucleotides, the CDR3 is TGTGCCAGCAGTTCTCCTGGCGGGGGTTTCCGGACCCAGTACTTC. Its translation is CASSSPGGGFRTQYF.

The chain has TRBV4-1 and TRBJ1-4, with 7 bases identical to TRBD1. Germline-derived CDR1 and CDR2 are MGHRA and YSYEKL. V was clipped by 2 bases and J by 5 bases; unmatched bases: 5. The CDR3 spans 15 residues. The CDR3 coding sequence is TGCGCCAGCAGCCAAAGGACAGGCCAAAATGAAAAACTGTTTTTT. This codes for CASSQRTGQNEKLFF.